This entry lists 23 T cell receptor beta chains sequenced from one sample in a study of cytomegalovirus exposure and HLA in healthy donors. Use of 60 Vbeta and 13 Jbeta primers characterized the PCR. TCRdb's copy holds only in-frame clones and misses some; the assay was immunoSEQ multiplex PCR. The data hold around 210,000 clones, with around 83% observed a single time. The sequenced sample consisted of PBMCs. The receptors here all came from a girl aged 2 to 9 in good health and CMV-seronegative.

This chain links TRBV4-1 with TRBJ1-3; 9 nucleotides align to TRBD1. Germline V gene data show CDR1 as MGHRA and CDR2 as YSYEKL. J lost 0 bases, V lost 3 bases, and 3 bases had no gene match. The CDR3 runs to 16 residues. In DNA form, the CDR3 reads TGCGCCAGCAGCCATCTGGACAGGGGCTCTGGAAACACCATATATTTT. Translating it yields CASSHLDRGSGNTIYF.

The gene calls are TRBV7-6 and TRBJ1-6, with a weak D call TRBD1 (5 bases). Trimming took 5 bases from V and 6 from J, leaving 11 bases between them. Germline V gene sequence: CDR1 SGHVS, CDR2 FNYEAQ. The CDR3 spans 14 residues. CDR3 nucleotide sequence: TGTGCCAGCAGCCCCGGACATCGTAATTCACCCCTCCACTTT. This translates into CASSPGHRNSPLHF. Supplemented by reference TRBV7-6 and TRBJ1-6, the full variable domain reads GAGVSQSPRYKVTKRGQDVALRCDPISGHVSLYWYRQALGQGPEFLTYFNYEAQQDKSGLPNDRFSAERPEGSISTLTIQRTEQRDSAMYRCASSPGHRNSPLHFGNGTRLTVT.

The chain is built from TRBV27 and TRBJ2-7, with 8 bases that match TRBD2. The ends lost 2 bases at V and 0 bases at J; junction bases unmatched: 9. The CDR3 has 17 residues. CDR1 MNHEY and CDR2 SMNVEV come from the germline V gene (reference sequence). CDR3 in amino acids: CASSLRSVTSVSYEQYF. The CDR3 nucleotides read TGTGCCAGCAGTTTACGGTCGGTGACTAGCGTCTCCTACGAGCAGTACTTC.

The chain links TRBV5-1 to TRBJ2-7; 9 nucleotides align to TRBD2. The CDR3 totals 14 residues. Unmatched junction bases numbered 2, after V lost 1 base and J lost 3 bases. Germline CDR1 and CDR2: SGHRS and YFSETQ. The CDR3 loop reads CASSLKAGGYEQYF. CDR3 coding DNA: TGCGCCAGCAGCTTGAAAGCGGGGGGCTACGAGCAGTACTTC.

V is TRBV2 and J is TRBJ2-1; TRBD2 matches 13 bases. The CDR3 runs 14 residues. Germline CDR1 is SNHLY and CDR2 is FYNNEI. The V segment lost 8 bases and the J segment 7 bases; nucleotides outside the gene matches: 5. CDR3 region: CASPTSGGMNEQFF. The CDR3 region has the DNA TGTGCCAGCCCGACTAGCGGGGGGATGAATGAGCAGTTCTTC.

The rearrangement joins TRBV5-4 to TRBJ2-1; 12 positions agree with TRBD2. CDR1 is SGHNT, CDR2 YYREEE, per germline (reference sequence). V lost 1 base, J lost 7 bases, and 9 bases stayed unmatched. The CDR3 extends over 17 amino acids. The CDR3 DNA reads as TGTGCCAGCAGCTTGACCAAACTAGCGGGAGGATTAAATGAGCAGTTCTTC. Translating gives CASSLTKLAGGLNEQFF.

The V and J genes are TRBV2 and TRBJ2-5, with TRBD2 identical over 9 bases. The CDR3 contains 11 residues. V shed 11 bases and J 4 bases; nucleotides not matched to a gene: 2. Germline-derived CDR1 and CDR2 are SNHLY and FYNNEI. The CDR3 DNA reads TGTGCCGGTAGCGGGAGAGAGACCCAGTACTTC. Residues: CAGSGRETQYF. Based on the CDR3 plus reference TRBV2 and TRBJ2-5, the full variable domain is EPEVTQTPSHQVTQMGQEVILRCVPISNHLYFYWYRQILGQKVEFLVSFYNNEISEKSEIFDDQFSVERPDGSNFTLKIRSTKLEDSAMYFCAGSGRETQYFGPGTRLLVL.

The rearrangement links TRBV15 to TRBJ2-1; 11 nucleotides line up with TRBD1. This CDR3 comprises 15 residues. Per the germline V gene, CDR1 is LNHNV and CDR2 is YYDKDF (reference sequence). The ends lost 5 bases at V and 6 bases at J; junction bases unmatched: 6. CDR3 nucleotides: TGTGCCACCAGCGTTAAGGGGACAGGGGGCAATGAGCAGTTCTTC. Its protein product is CATSVKGTGGNEQFF.

The chain recombines TRBV7-9 with TRBJ2-3, with a weak D call TRBD2 (7 bases). CDR3 length equals 14 residues. Germline V gene sequence: CDR1 SEHNR, CDR2 FQNEAQ (reference sequence). Trimming stripped 3 bases from V and 6 bases from J, with 13 bases between. The CDR3 bases are TGTGCCAGCAGCTTCTACGGGGGGCAGGATACGCAGTATTTT. Residues: CASSFYGGQDTQYF.

This clone came up once. The gene calls are TRBV2 and TRBJ2-5, with 10 bases identical to TRBD2. Germline V gene sequence: CDR1 SNHLY, CDR2 FYNNEI. V lost 6 bases to trimming and J lost 5 bases; unmatched junction nucleotides: 9. CDR3 length: 15 residues. The CDR3 loop is CASRVSSGRAETQYF. CDR3 in DNA: TGTGCCAGCAGGGTATCTAGCGGGAGAGCGGAGACCCAGTACTTC.

Details on this clone: At one end, the junction sequence differs from germline, possibly due to a read error. The rearrangement joins TRBV6-6 to TRBJ1-4; 8 positions match TRBD1. The V gene's germline CDR1 is MNHNY and CDR2 SVGAGI (reference sequence). The CDR3 has 15 residues. CDR3 coding DNA: TGTGCCAGCAGCTACTTGGACAGGGCTAATGAAAAACTGTTTTTT. It yields the protein CASSYLDRANEKLFF.

Concerning this clone: Germline and junction disagree at one end, which may indicate a read error. The chain has TRBV7-9 and TRBJ2-4, with no clear D. This CDR3 spans 10 amino acids. Germline V gene sequence: CDR1 SEHNR, CDR2 FQNEAQ (reference sequence). CDR3 sequence (DNA): TGTTCCAGCAGGTCCGACATTCAGTACTTC. Amino acid sequence: CSSRSDIQYF.

The V and J genes are TRBV30 and TRBJ2-4, with 9 bases that match TRBD2. Germline V gives CDR1 GTSNPN, CDR2 SVGIG (reference sequence). The CDR3 contains 14 residues. Unmatched junction bases numbered 10, after V lost 0 bases and J lost 13 bases. The CDR3 bases are TGTGCCTGGAGTGTAGCCCCGTGGAGCGGGGGGCAGTACTTC. This gives the protein CAWSVAPWSGGQYF.

The rearrangement uses TRBV6-1 and TRBJ2-7; 7 bases line up with TRBD1. This CDR3 comprises 11 residues. Trimming cost V 5 bases and J 6 bases; bases outside gene matches: 1. Germline CDR1 reads MNHNS; CDR2 reads SASEGT. CDR3 bases: TGTGCCAGCAGTTGGGACAGCGAGCAGTACTTC. This sequence encodes CASSWDSEQYF.

The chain uses TRBV9 and TRBJ2-5, with a possible D match to TRBD2 (6 bases). This CDR3 is 14 amino acids long. Looked up from germline, CDR1 is SGDLS and CDR2 is YYNGEE. V dropped 0 bases and J dropped 7 bases, with 13 bases sitting between them. CDR3 in amino acids: CASSVVGGAGTQYF. CDR3 in DNA: TGTGCCAGCAGCGTAGTAGGCGGGGCAGGGACCCAGTACTTC.

The CDR3 is CASSAAGTGSYEQYF. The CDR3 nucleotides are TGTGCCAGCAGTGCCGCCGGGACAGGGTCCTACGAGCAGTACTTC. This chain uses TRBV6-6 with TRBJ2-7, with TRBD1 matching over 9 bases. Trimming at V came to 5 bases and at J to 1 base, leaving 6 bases not matched to a gene. The germline CDR1 and CDR2 sequences are MNHNY and SVGAGI (reference sequence). The CDR3 spans 15 residues.

The rearrangement joins TRBV29-1 to TRBJ1-2, with 9 bases matching TRBD1. The V gene end was trimmed by 1 base and the J gene end by 4 bases; junction bases not matched to a gene: 1. The CDR3 has 13 residues. Per germline, CDR1 SQVTM and CDR2 ANQGSEA. The CDR3 loop reads CSVEGTGVYGYTF. CDR3 nucleotides: TGCAGCGTTGAAGGGACAGGGGTCTATGGCTACACCTTC. The full variable domain, rest sourced from reference TRBV29-1 and TRBJ1-2, is SAVISQKPSRDICQRGTSLTIQCQVDSQVTMMFWYRQQPGQSLTLIATANQGSEATYESGFVIDKFPISRPNLTFSTLTVSNMSPEDSSIYLCSVEGTGVYGYTFGSGTRLTVV.

The DNA for the CDR3 is TGTGCCAGCAGTTTAAACCCCTACCCCTATGGCTACACCTTC. This sequence encodes CASSLNPYPYGYTF. This rearrangement joins TRBV27 to TRBJ1-2; D ambiguous. The CDR3 consists of 14 residues. The ends were cut back, 2 bases at V and 4 bases at J, with 11 bases in the middle. Germline CDR1 and CDR2: MNHEY and SMNVEV (reference sequence).

This chain connects TRBV11-2 to TRBJ2-7, with D possibly TRBD1 on 6 matching bases. The germline V gene encodes CDR1 SGHAT and CDR2 FQNNGV. V lost 5 bases and J 7 bases, leaving 12 bases between the germline ends. The CDR3 is 12 amino acids. The CDR3 reads CASSPTGWEQYF. The CDR3 region has the DNA TGTGCCAGCAGCCCCACAGGGTGGGAGCAGTACTTC.

The chain joins TRBV5-1 to TRBJ1-1, with D maybe TRBD1 (5 bases). The CDR3 consists of 17 residues. Trimming pared 4 bases from V and 1 base from J, leaving 20 bases between. From germline, CDR1 is SGHRS and CDR2 YFSETQ. The CDR3 spells CASSPLLEGSSNTEAFF. The CDR3 nucleotides read TGCGCCAGCAGCCCCCTGCTGGAGGGGTCGTCGAACACTGAAGCTTTCTTT.

The V and J genes are TRBV6-1 and TRBJ1-6, with D hard to call. Germline-derived CDR1 and CDR2 are MNHNS and SASEGT. The ends were cut back, 3 bases at V and 7 bases at J, with 16 bases in the middle. The CDR3 loop spans 16 amino acids. CDR3 residues: CASSDGGIAVNSPLHF. The CDR3 region has the DNA TGTGCCAGCAGTGACGGAGGTATTGCCGTAAATTCACCCCTCCACTTT.

The gene calls are TRBV20-1 and TRBJ2-3; D uncertain. There are 10 residues in the CDR3. The V gene's germline CDR1 is DFQATT and CDR2 SNEGSKA (reference sequence). With 3 bases removed from V and 5 bases from J, the gap between germline ends came to 3 bases. The CDR3 sequence: CSASIDTQYF. The CDR3 nucleotides are TGCAGTGCTAGTATAGATACGCAGTATTTT.

The genes are TRBV29-1 and TRBJ1-1; D might be TRBD1 (6 bases). CDR1 is SQVTM and CDR2 is ANQGSEA in the germline V gene. V was clipped by 5 bases and J by 1 base, with 14 bases between them. The CDR3 has 14 amino acids. Here the CDR3 reads CSVKTGYSNTEAFF. The CDR3 coding sequence is TGCAGCGTTAAAACAGGGTACTCGAACACTGAAGCTTTCTTT.